This T cell receptor beta chain stems from a study of neoadjuvant anti-PD-1 for oral cavity cancer. In the study overall: Non-progressing patients received a fourth nivolumab dose near day 43, then surgery on days 50-56.

A remark on this clone: Antigen: not known.

There are 19 residues in the CDR3. Time point specified: after neoadjuvant nivolumab, at surgical resection. General study results and limits: Higher pretreatment Treg/Th17 ratios tracked higher pretreatment blood clonality.

Data came from immunoSEQ multiplex PCR; TCRdb stores just in-frame clones and leaves some out. There are more than 8,000 clones in the sample; roughly 64% occur only once, and 3.5% to 5% lies in the top ten. The receptor was derived from a person aged 35 to 85 with oral cavity squamous cell carcinoma. V and J are TRBV21-1 and TRBJ2-5; whether TRBD1, the table's D call, matches the DNA was not checked. TRBV21-1 is marked as a pseudogene. Sequenced here: PBMCs, sampled after nivolumab (anti-PD-1) treatment. CDR3 residues: CASSTLPGVRGLDRETQYF. In DNA form, the CDR3 reads TGTGCCAGCAGCACACTACCGGGTGTGAGAGGATTGGACAGAGAGACCCAGTACTTC.